This T cell receptor beta chain was sequenced during a study of early T cells in non-severe SARS-CoV-2 infection. Across the whole study: The authors sequenced bulk RNA from unsorted whole blood, leaving chains unpaired.

As concerns this clonotype: One end of the junction varies from germline; a read error may be responsible.

TCRdb reanalysed the 5' RACE reads using MiXCR and keeps one entry per CDR3 protein. The top ten hold under 4% of the sample, which has roughly 80,000 distinct CDR3 sequences, roughly an eighth seen once. There are 14 residues in the CDR3. The genes are TRBV12-3 or TRBV12-4 and TRBJ1-6; D gene uncertain. The specimen sequenced was whole blood. The TCR was taken from an adult who was a healthcare worker with PCR-confirmed SARS-CoV-2 infection or an uninfected control (not recorded which). CDR3: CASCLGQANSPLHF. CDR3 DNA sequence: TGTGCCAGCTGTTTAGGGCAGGCTAACTCACCCCTCCACTTT.